What follows are 9 T cell receptor beta chains derived from one specimen sequenced in a study of sequential checkpoint blockade in melanoma. Treatment noted: randomized to nivolumab then ipilimumab (arm A) or the reverse (arm B). The protocol was immunoSEQ multiplex PCR, while the TCRdb copy is restricted to in-frame clones and leaves out a portion. The sample shows thousands of clones, roughly 23% of them seen only once. The starting material was tumor tissue (inferred from file names), obtained from a patient given nivolumab and ipilimumab in sequence. The receptor source for this set is a human donor with melanoma.

This clone is medium-sized in the sample. The genes are TRBV9 and TRBJ1-1; no reliable D call. CDR3 size: 14 residues. Germline assignment: CDR1 SGDLS and CDR2 YYNGEE. Trimming pared 0 bases from V and 2 bases from J, leaving 8 bases between. Here the CDR3 reads CASSVGGRNTEAFF. In nucleotides, the CDR3 is TGTGCCAGCAGCGTAGGAGGGAGAAACACTGAAGCTTTCTTT.

Ten or more counts support this clone. V usage is TRBV11-3 and J usage is TRBJ1-2; TRBD1 agrees at 9 bases. The length of the CDR3 is 15 residues. With 5 bases clipped from V and 8 bases from J, the junction kept 12 bases outside the gene matches. The V gene's germline CDR1 is SGHNT and CDR2 YENEEA. The CDR3 sequence is CASSRRTGDKGGYTF. As DNA, the CDR3 is TGTGCCAGCAGCCGACGGACAGGGGACAAAGGGGGCTACACCTTC.

This chain uses TRBV18 with TRBJ2-7; 7 bases fit TRBD1. Trimming at V came to 1 base and at J to 3 bases, leaving 3 bases not matched to a gene. Germline CDR1 reads KGHSH; CDR2 reads LQKENI. The CDR3 extends over 14 amino acids. CDR3 nucleotide sequence: TGTGCCAGCTCACCACGACAGGGCATCTACGAGCAGTACTTC. This sequence encodes CASSPRQGIYEQYF.

This clone came up once. This chain joins TRBV25-1 and TRBJ1-1; D remains ambiguous. The CDR3 totals 15 residues. Trimming took 7 bases from V and 0 from J, leaving 15 bases between them. CDR1 and CDR2 from the germline V gene are MGHDK and SYGVNS. CDR3 sequence (DNA): TGTGCCAGCAAGCAAACGGGCCAGATGAACACTGAAGCTTTCTTT. It codes for CASKQTGQMNTEAFF.

This clone was counted between two and nine times. This sequence joins TRBV10-3 and TRBJ2-2, with D maybe TRBD2 (6 bases). Per germline, CDR1 ENHRY and CDR2 SYGVKD. The CDR3 loop spans 16 amino acids. V lost 0 bases, J lost 1 base, and 9 bases lay in between. This chain's CDR3 is CAISESTGGNTGELFF. As DNA, the CDR3 is TGTGCCATCAGTGAGTCGACCGGGGGGAACACCGGGGAGCTGTTTTTT.

The V and J genes are TRBV19 and TRBJ2-5, with 13 bases identical to TRBD2. The germline V gene has CDR1 LNHDA and CDR2 SQIVND (reference sequence). There are 15 residues in the CDR3. V shed 7 bases, J shed 3 bases, and the junction held 5 bases outside the gene matches. CDR3 loop: CASTRTSGGEETQYF. CDR3 nucleotide sequence: TGTGCCAGTACCCGGACTAGCGGGGGCGAAGAGACCCAGTACTTC.

The chain combines TRBV19 with TRBJ1-1; the D gene is possibly TRBD1 (5 bases). Germline loops: CDR1 LNHDA, CDR2 SQIVND (reference sequence). The germline V and J ends were trimmed by 2 bases and 6 bases, with 16 bases remaining between them. The CDR3 contains 15 residues. In DNA form, the CDR3 reads TGTGCCAGTAGTATAAGGACATACTCCGGCGCTGAAGCTTTCTTT. Its translation is CASSIRTYSGAEAFF.

This clone counts as medium-sized. The chain joins TRBV11-3 to TRBJ2-5; a possible D gene is TRBD1 (6 bases). The ends were cut back, 1 base at V and 1 base at J, with 10 bases in the middle. Germline CDR1 SGHNT, CDR2 YENEEA. This CDR3 is 15 amino acids long. In nucleotides, the CDR3 is TGTGCCAGCAGCTTAGTGGGGGCGAGCCAAGAGACCCAGTACTTC. Amino acids: CASSLVGASQETQYF.

The rearrangement uses TRBV5-1 and TRBJ2-6; TRBD1 matches at 7 bases. The CDR3 has 16 amino acids. CDR1 and CDR2 from the germline V gene are SGHRS and YFSETQ. Trimming removed 4 bases from V and 2 bases from J; junction bases left unmatched: 6. CDR3 coding DNA: TGCGCCAGCAGCGCTAACAGGGGAACTGGGGCCAACGTCCTGACTTTC. This gives the protein CASSANRGTGANVLTF.